These 21 T cell receptor beta chains were all obtained from the same sample, sequenced in a study of early T cells in non-severe SARS-CoV-2 infection. Each CDR3 protein is one row after TCRdb ran MiXCR on the 5' RACE reads. The data hold roughly 57,000 distinct CDR3 sequences, with about 12% observed a single time. Sequencing was done on a sample of whole blood. The receptor set was obtained from an adult who was a healthcare worker with PCR-confirmed SARS-CoV-2 infection or an uninfected control (not recorded which).

This clonotype was detected many times. CDR3 protein: CSVGRGMNTEAFF. CDR3 nucleotide sequence: TGCAGCGTTGGCCGGGGAATGAACACTGAAGCTTTCTTT. This chain uses TRBV29-1 with TRBJ1-1; no clear D. CDR1 and CDR2 (germline): SQVTM, ANQGSEA. Deletions cut 4 bases from V and 0 bases from J, with 9 bases between. The CDR3 runs to 13 residues.

The rearrangement joins TRBV6-1 to TRBJ1-2, with D perhaps matching TRBD1 (5 bases). Trimming cost V 1 base and J 4 bases, with 10 bases left between them. The CDR3 length is 14 residues. The germline V gene encodes CDR1 MNHNS and CDR2 SASEGT. CDR3 nucleotides: TGTGCCAGCAGTGAAGGGGGGGTATTCTATGGCTACACCTTC. Its translation: CASSEGGVFYGYTF.

CDR3 protein: CASTKSPPSGTNTGELFF. The CDR3 nucleotides read TGTGCCAGTACCAAATCCCCCCCAAGCGGGACTAACACCGGGGAGCTGTTTTTT. This rearrangement joins TRBV19 to TRBJ2-2, with TRBD2 identical over 7 bases. The germline V gene has CDR1 LNHDA and CDR2 SQIVND (reference sequence). The junction had 16 bases not matched to a gene; V was cut back by 7 bases and J by 2 bases. The CDR3 sequence is 18 residues long.

This clonotype was counted between two and nine times. V is TRBV29-1 and J is TRBJ2-7; D is possibly TRBD1 (5 bases). V was cut by 4 bases and J by 3 bases, with 10 bases left in between. Germline loops: CDR1 SQVTM, CDR2 ANQGSEA. This CDR3 spans 12 amino acids. The CDR3 bases are TGCAGCGTTGCGGACATGTACTACGAGCAGTACTTC. It codes for CSVADMYYEQYF.

This chain joins TRBV11-1 and TRBJ1-2; D remains unclear. This CDR3 contains 13 residues. Deletions cut 4 bases from V and 8 bases from J, with 14 bases between. Germline assignment: CDR1 SGHAT and CDR2 FQDESV (reference sequence). The CDR3 DNA reads as TGTGCCAGCAGCTCGACGTCGGTCTCGGGCTACACCTTC. Translation gives CASSSTSVSGYTF.

This clonotype was seen many times. The gene calls are TRBV30 and TRBJ2-5, with 9 nucleotides matching TRBD1. The ends lost 3 bases at V and 5 bases at J; junction bases unmatched: 13. This CDR3 has 16 amino acids. Per germline, CDR1 GTSNPN and CDR2 SVGIG (reference sequence). The chain's CDR3 is CAWSLPAGTGLETQYF. The CDR3 region has the DNA TGTGCCTGGAGCCTCCCCGCCGGGACAGGGCTTGAGACCCAGTACTTC.

The rearrangement joins TRBV5-1 to TRBJ2-3; 7 nucleotides agree with TRBD2. In germline, CDR1 is SGHRS, CDR2 YFSETQ. This CDR3 has 14 residues. J was trimmed by 1 base and V by 5 bases; bases with no gene match: 4. CDR3 nucleotides: TGCGCCAGCAGTTCTCTAGCGGGCACAGATACGCAGTATTTT. Amino acids: CASSSLAGTDTQYF.

This clonotype was counted a few times. This rearrangement joins TRBV9 to TRBJ1-3, with D tentatively TRBD1 (5 bases). V lost 3 bases, J lost 2 bases, and 12 bases lay in between. The CDR3 extends over 15 amino acids. Germline V lookup: CDR1 SGDLS, CDR2 YYNGEE. CDR3 in DNA: TGTGCCAGCAGCGACGACAGAAATCCTGGAAACACCATATATTTT. Protein sequence: CASSDDRNPGNTIYF.

This clonotype showed up many times. The chain carries TRBV11-2 and TRBJ2-1, with unresolved D. Germline V gene data show CDR1 as SGHAT and CDR2 as FQNNGV. CDR3 size: 14 residues. Trimming took off 5 bases at V and 6 bases at J, with 14 bases between the two ends. CDR3 bases: TGTGCCAGCAGCCCCCGTCAAGCGACCAATGAGCAGTTCTTC. Amino acid sequence: CASSPRQATNEQFF.

This clonotype turned up a few times. The chain employs TRBV27 and TRBJ2-7; no reliable D call. V was cut by 3 bases and J by 3 bases, with 12 bases left in between. This CDR3 has 14 amino acids. Germline CDR1 and CDR2: MNHEY and SMNVEV (reference sequence). For the CDR3, the DNA is TGTGCCAGCAGTTTTCAACCGCTGGTCTACGAGCAGTACTTC. Translated, it gives CASSFQPLVYEQYF.

The J gene is TRBJ1-6, the V gene TRBV12-3 or TRBV12-4, with D hard to call. V lost 3 bases and J 11 bases, leaving 11 bases between the germline ends. The CDR3 spans 13 residues. In DNA, the CDR3 is TGTGCCAGCAGTTTTGAGGCATCGACACCCCTCCACTTT. This translates into CASSFEASTPLHF.

This clonotype was counted a few times. The rearrangement joins TRBV3-1 to TRBJ1-6; tentative D call: TRBD1 (6 bases). The CDR3 has 14 amino acids. Germline values: CDR1 LGHDT, CDR2 YNNKEL (reference sequence). V was pared by 7 bases and J by 7 bases, with 14 bases between. CDR3 loop: CASTERGGNSPLHF. For the CDR3, the DNA is TGTGCCAGCACCGAAAGGGGGGGGAATTCACCCCTCCACTTT.

At least ten counts were recorded for this clonotype. This chain links TRBV7-2 with TRBJ2-7; either TRBD1 or TRBD2 may supply D (6 bases each). Deletions cut 2 bases from V and 3 bases from J, with 17 bases between. This CDR3 has 16 residues. Germline V gene data show CDR1 as SGHTA and CDR2 as FQGNSA. CDR3 DNA sequence: TGTGCCAGCAGCTTAAAGGGGGGTGGCCCCATCTACGAGCAGTACTTC. Amino acids: CASSLKGGGPIYEQYF.

V gene TRBV2 combines with J gene TRBJ2-2, with TRBD1 matching over 9 bases. The CDR3 has 14 residues. J lost 7 bases, V lost 10 bases, and 10 bases had no gene match. From germline, CDR1 is SNHLY and CDR2 FYNNEI. The CDR3 sequence is CANRLDRGHGELFF. The CDR3 DNA reads TGTGCCAACAGATTGGACAGGGGCCACGGGGAGCTGTTTTTT.

This rearrangement joins TRBV18 to TRBJ1-3; D unresolved. Trimming removed 6 bases from V and 4 bases from J, with 7 bases in between. Germline lookup yields CDR1 KGHSH and CDR2 LQKENI. CDR3 length: 12 residues. The CDR3 sequence: CASSDGGNTIYF. The CDR3 coding sequence is TGTGCCAGCTCGGACGGAGGAAACACCATATATTTT.

This clonotype occurred a few times. The chain joins TRBV10-2 to TRBJ1-2; D is unclear. Germline CDR1 is WSHSY and CDR2 is SAAADI. The ends were cut back, 0 bases at V and 6 bases at J, with 17 bases in the middle. The CDR3 contains 16 residues. CDR3 residues: CASSESTAQPRNGYTF. CDR3 coding DNA: TGCGCCAGCAGTGAGTCGACGGCACAACCGAGGAATGGCTACACCTTC.

This clonotype has a count of ten or more. V usage is TRBV5-1 and J usage is TRBJ2-1; tentatively, D is TRBD1 (5 bases). Germline-derived CDR1 and CDR2 are SGHRS and YFSETQ. V was clipped by 4 bases and J by 0 bases, with 8 bases between them. This CDR3 contains 14 residues. The CDR3 here is CASSDRGSYNEQFF. DNA for the CDR3: TGCGCCAGCAGCGACAGAGGCTCCTACAATGAGCAGTTCTTC.

Ten or more counts support this clonotype. The chain links TRBV5-3 to TRBJ2-1, with TRBD1 identical over 8 bases. TRBV5-3 is filed as an ORF, its function uncertain. This CDR3 contains 16 residues. After removal of 1 base from V and 4 bases from J, the junction contained 7 bases not matched to a gene. The CDR3 bases are TGTGCCAGAAGCTTGTCGGGACAGGCAGAATACAATGAGCAGTTCTTC. It yields the protein CARSLSGQAEYNEQFF.

This clonotype came up a few times. V usage is TRBV7-9 and J usage is TRBJ2-1; 8 nucleotides agree with TRBD2. CDR3 length: 13 amino acids. Trimming cost V 8 bases and J 10 bases; bases outside gene matches: 10. Germline CDR1 reads SEHNR; CDR2 reads FQNEAQ (reference sequence). The chain's CDR3 is CASGPAGAGEQFF. The CDR3, as DNA: TGTGCCAGCGGCCCAGCGGGGGCCGGGGAGCAGTTCTTC.

There are many counts of this clonotype. The CDR3 DNA follows: TGTGCCAGCAGCCCTACCGAAAGGAACACTGAAGCTTTCTTT. This translates into CASSPTERNTEAFF. The chain couples TRBV6-2 or TRBV6-3 to TRBJ1-1; no definite D call. CDR1 and CDR2 (germline): MNHEY, SVGEGT. V gave up 6 bases and J gave up 1 base, with 12 bases separating them. This CDR3 has 14 residues.

The sample holds a few counts of this clonotype. CDR3 loop: CASGTRGTGELFF. CDR3 DNA sequence: TGTGCCAGCGGGACTAGAGGCACCGGGGAGCTGTTTTTT. This chain links TRBV13 with TRBJ2-2; 8 bases align to TRBD2. After removal of 8 bases from V and 4 bases from J, the junction contained 3 bases not matched to a gene. The CDR3 contains 13 residues. Germline lookup yields CDR1 PRHDT and CDR2 FYEKMQ (reference sequence). The whole variable domain, remainder taken from reference TRBV13 and TRBJ2-2, is AAGVIQSPRHLIKEKRETATLKCYPIPRHDTVYWYQQGPGQDPQFLISFYEKMQSDKGSIPDRFSAQQFSDYHSELNMSSLELGDSALYFCASGTRGTGELFFGEGSRLTVL.